This T cell receptor beta chain was identified in a study of neoadjuvant anti-PD-1 for oral cavity cancer. About the research overall: Patients mostly received three to four biweekly nivolumab doses at 3 mg/kg before surgery. Patients without progression received a fourth nivolumab dose around day 43, then surgical resection on days 50-56.

Germline loops: CDR1 SGHRS, CDR2 YFSETQ. Trimming stripped 0 bases from V and 4 bases from J, with 10 bases between. The CDR3 has 14 residues. Documented time point: after neoadjuvant nivolumab, at surgical resection. This clone was observed a few times. Blood libraries mostly used roughly 520 ng genomic DNA, six replicates each. Profiled with immunoSEQ multiplex PCR; TCRdb holds only in-frame clones, not every one. Of 9,500 to 15,000 clones in the sample, 71% were seen once. The chain is built from TRBV5-1 and TRBJ1-2, with D possibly being TRBD1 (6 bases). The sample here was PBMCs, taken after nivolumab (anti-PD-1) treatment. This TCR was recovered from a person aged 40 to 85 with oral cavity squamous cell carcinoma. In DNA form, the CDR3 reads TGCGCCAGCAGCTTGGACAGGGTGCTCTATGGCTACACCTTC. This sequence encodes CASSLDRVLYGYTF.